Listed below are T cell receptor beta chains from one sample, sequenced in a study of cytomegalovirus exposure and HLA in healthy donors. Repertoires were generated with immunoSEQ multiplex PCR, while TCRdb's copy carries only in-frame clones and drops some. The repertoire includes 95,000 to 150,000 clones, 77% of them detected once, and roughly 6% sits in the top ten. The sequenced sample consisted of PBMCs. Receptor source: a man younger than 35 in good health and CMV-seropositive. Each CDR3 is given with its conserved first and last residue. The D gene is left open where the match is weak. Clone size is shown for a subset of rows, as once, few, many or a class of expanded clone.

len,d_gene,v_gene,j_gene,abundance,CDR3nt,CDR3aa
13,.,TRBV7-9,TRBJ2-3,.,TGTGCCAGCAGTTCAAGGGGGACAGATACGCAGTATTTT,CASSSRGTDTQYF
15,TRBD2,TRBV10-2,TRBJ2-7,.,TGCGCCAGCAGTGAGAAGCGGGGGCCCTCCTACGAGCAGTACTTC,CASSEKRGPSYEQYF
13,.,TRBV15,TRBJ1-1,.,TGTGCCACCAGCAGAGGGGCACTCACTGAAGCTTTCTTT,CATSRGALTEAFF
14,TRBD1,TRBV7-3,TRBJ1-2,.,TGTGCCAGCAGCCGACTGGAGGGGACAGATGGCTACACCTTC,CASSRLEGTDGYTF
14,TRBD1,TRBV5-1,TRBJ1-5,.,TGCGCCAGCAGCTTGGGACAGGGGGTCCAGCCCCAGCATTTT,CASSLGQGVQPQHF
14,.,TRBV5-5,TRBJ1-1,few,TGTGCCAGCAGCTTTCGGTACGAATCCACTGAAGCTTTCTTT,CASSFRYESTEAFF
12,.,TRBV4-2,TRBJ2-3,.,TGTGCCAGCAGCCAACAGGGGGATACGCAGTATTTT,CASSQQGDTQYF
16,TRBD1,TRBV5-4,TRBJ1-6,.,TGTGCCAGCAGCCCGGGACAGATTTTTTATAATTCACCCCTCCACTTT,CASSPGQIFYNSPLHF
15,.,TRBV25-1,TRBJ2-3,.,TGTGCCAGCAGTGAACAGGGGCCCCTCACAGATACGCAGTATTTT,CASSEQGPLTDTQYF
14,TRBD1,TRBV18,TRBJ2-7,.,TGTGCCAGCTCGGGGACAGGGAGCTCCTACGAGCAGTACTTC,CASSGTGSSYEQYF
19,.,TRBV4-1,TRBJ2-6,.,TGCGCCAGCAGCCAAGTCCAGGGACAAACCAGCTCTGGGGCCAACGGCCTGACTTTC,CASSQVQGQTSSGANGLTF
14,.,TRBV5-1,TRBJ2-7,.,TGCGCCAGCACGGAAGGGGGACGGTACTACGAGCAGTACTTC,CASTEGGRYYEQYF
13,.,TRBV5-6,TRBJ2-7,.,TGTGCCAGCAGCTTGGCTCCCCCCTACGAGCAGTACTTC,CASSLAPPYEQYF
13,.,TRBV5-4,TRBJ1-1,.,TGTGCCAGCAGCTTGGACAGGAACACTGAAGCTTTCTTT,CASSLDRNTEAFF
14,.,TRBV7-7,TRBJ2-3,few,TGTGCTAGCAGCTTAGATCAGGTCACAGATACGCAGTATTTT,CASSLDQVTDTQYF
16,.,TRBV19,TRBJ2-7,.,TGTGCCAGTAGTATACGAGGTGTCCTAGGTTCCTACGAGCAGTACTTC,CASSIRGVLGSYEQYF
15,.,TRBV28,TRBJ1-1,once,TGTGCCAGCAGTATCCCGGGACACGGGGGGACTGAAGCTTTCTTT,CASSIPGHGGTEAFF
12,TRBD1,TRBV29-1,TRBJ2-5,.,TGCAGCGCCTCGACAGGGAACGAGACCCAGTACTTC,CSASTGNETQYF
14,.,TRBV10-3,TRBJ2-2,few,TGTGCCATCAGTGAGTCTAATGGGCCCCGGGAGCTGTTTTTT,CAISESNGPRELFF
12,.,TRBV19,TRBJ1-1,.,TGTGCCAGTAGTCCCAGGAACACTGAAGCTTTCTTT,CASSPRNTEAFF
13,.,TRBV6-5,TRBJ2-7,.,TGTGCCAGCAAGCAGAAGGCGGCATACGAGCAGTACTTC,CASKQKAAYEQYF
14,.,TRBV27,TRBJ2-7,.,TGTGCCAGCAGTTTGGACGGGAGCCTATACGAGCAGTACTTC,CASSLDGSLYEQYF
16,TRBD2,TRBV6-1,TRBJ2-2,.,TGTGCCAGCAGTGGACTAGCGGGAGTGGATGCCGGGGAGCTGTTTTTT,CASSGLAGVDAGELFF
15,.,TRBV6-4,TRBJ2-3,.,TGTGCCAGCAGTGAGCGGGCGGGGTCCACAGATACGCAGTATTTT,CASSERAGSTDTQYF
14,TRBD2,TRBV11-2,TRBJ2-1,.,TGTGCCAGCAGCGCGAGCGGGAGTGTTAATGAGCAGTTCTTC,CASSASGSVNEQFF
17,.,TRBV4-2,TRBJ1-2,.,TGTGCCAGCAGCCACCCCATAATACTCGGAGACAGAAATGGCTACACCTTC,CASSHPIILGDRNGYTF
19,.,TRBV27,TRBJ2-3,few,TGTGCCAGCAGTTTAGACCCAAGGCGGCCACTAACTAGCACAGATACGCAGTATTTT,CASSLDPRRPLTSTDTQYF
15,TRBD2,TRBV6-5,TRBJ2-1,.,TGTGCCAGCAAAGCCCGCGGGAGCGGGGGCGGTGAGCAGTTCTTC,CASKARGSGGGEQFF
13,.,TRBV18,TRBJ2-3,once,TGTGCCAGCTCACCCCCGGGTATAGATACGCAGTATTTT,CASSPPGIDTQYF
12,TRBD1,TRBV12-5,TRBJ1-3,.,TGTGCTAGTGGGGGGACAGGGAACACCATATATTTT,CASGGTGNTIYF
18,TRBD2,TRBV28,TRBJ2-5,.,TGTGCCAGCAGTTTCATTTTAAGAGCGGGAGTCCCCCAAGAGACCCAGTACTTC,CASSFILRAGVPQETQYF
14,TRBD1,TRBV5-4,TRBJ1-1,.,TGTGCCAGCACCACACAGGGGGTGAGGACTGAAGCTTTCTTT,CASTTQGVRTEAFF
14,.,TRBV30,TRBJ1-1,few,TGTGCCTGGAGTTTACCTTTAGCGGATACTGAAGCTTTCTTT,CAWSLPLADTEAFF
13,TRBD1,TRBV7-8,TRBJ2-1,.,TGTGCCAGCAGCACACAGGGGGCAGGTGAGCAGTTCTTC,CASSTQGAGEQFF
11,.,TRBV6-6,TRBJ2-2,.,TGTGCCAGCTGGGCGCCCGGGGAGCTGTTTTTT,CASWAPGELFF
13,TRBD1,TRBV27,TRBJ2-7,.,TGTGCCAGCAGTTTTGGGACAGCGTACGAGCAGTACTTC,CASSFGTAYEQYF
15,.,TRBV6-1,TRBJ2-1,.,TGTGCCAGCAGTCGGGGTGGAGGGGTCTACAATGAGCAGTTCTTC,CASSRGGGVYNEQFF
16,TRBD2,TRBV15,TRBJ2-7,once,TGTGCCACCAGCAGAAAGAGCGGGGGCGTAGGGTACGAGCAGTACTTC,CATSRKSGGVGYEQYF
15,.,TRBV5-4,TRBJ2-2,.,TGTGCCAGCAGCCCAGACAGGAGGAACACCGGGGAGCTGTTTTTT,CASSPDRRNTGELFF